This TCR beta chain was obtained from a study of cytomegalovirus exposure and HLA in healthy donors. To note about this clone: The antigen is not known.

The study's findings and limits: CMV antigen specificity of a few CMV-associated chains was confirmed in vitro. High specificity and sensitivity for cytomegalovirus status were reported for the classifier. Among TCR sequences, most were rare, though some public TCRs appeared in many donors.

Germline CDR1 and CDR2: SGHVS and FNYEAQ. The CDR3 contains 17 residues. V shed 3 bases and J 4 bases; nucleotides not matched to a gene: 11. Profiled with immunoSEQ multiplex PCR; TCRdb holds only in-frame clones, not every one. Of fewer than 250,000 clones in the sample, about 83% are singletons; the top ten hold over 1.3%. This chain links TRBV7-6 with TRBJ1-2; 10 nucleotides align to TRBD1. Sequencing was performed on PBMCs. This receptor was identified in a young woman in good health and CMV-seronegative. The CDR3 protein is CASSLGQGIGSAYGYTF. The DNA for the CDR3 is TGTGCCAGCAGCTTGGGACAGGGGATTGGGTCGGCCTATGGCTACACCTTC.